This passage covers 19 T cell receptor beta chains from one sample sequenced in a study of T cells in Graves' hyperthyroidism and ophthalmopathy (dated by TCRdb to about 2019). The library was prepared using multiplex PCR. The instrument given in TCRdb is Illumina HiSeq 2000. TCR beta CDR3 regions were amplified from RNA transcripts. For the first round of RT-PCR on the TCR CDR3, the HTBI primer set was used together with the Qiagen OneStep RT-PCR kit. In-frame beta chains were kept once TCRdb had trimmed the public reads at Q25 with fastp and called clones with MiXCR. All rows with the same CDR3 protein become a single entry with the most common DNA and genes. A total of about 840,000 distinct CDR3 sequences appear in this sample, 38% of them only once. Jointly, the top ten make up 7.5% to 9.5% of the sample. Material: blood. These receptors all come from a man younger than 35 with Graves' hyperthyroidism.

The chain recombines TRBV19 with TRBJ1-4; no clear D. Per the germline V gene, CDR1 is LNHDA and CDR2 is SQIVND (reference sequence). This CDR3 is built from 15 residues. V shed 5 bases and J shed 2 bases, with 12 bases lying between them. Here the CDR3 DNA reads TGTGCCAGTAGTCAAGGAATGCGGACTAATGAAAAACTGTTTTTT. Translated, it gives CASSQGMRTNEKLFF.

The gene calls are TRBV4-1 and TRBJ1-5; 7 bases are shared with TRBD1. J was trimmed by 8 bases and V by 4 bases; bases with no gene match: 14. The CDR3 contains 16 residues. Germline CDR1 reads MGHRA; CDR2 reads YSYEKL. The chain's CDR3 is CASSLLWTGLKEPQHF. The CDR3 region has the DNA TGCGCCAGCAGCCTCCTTTGGACAGGCCTTAAGGAGCCCCAGCATTTT.

This clonotype was picked up a small number of times. V is TRBV7-2 and J is TRBJ1-4; 7 bases line up with TRBD1. There are 15 residues in the CDR3. Germline CDR1 reads SGHTA; CDR2 reads FQGNSA. V shed 6 bases, J shed 0 bases, and the junction held 4 bases outside the gene matches. The CDR3 is CASRSGQATNEKLFF. CDR3 coding DNA: TGTGCCAGCAGATCAGGACAGGCAACTAATGAAAAACTGTTTTTT.

V usage is TRBV6-1 and J usage is TRBJ2-7; 14 bases match TRBD2. Looked up from germline, CDR1 is MNHNS and CDR2 is SASEGT. After removal of 7 bases from V and 4 bases from J, the junction contained 24 bases not matched to a gene. This CDR3 comprises 21 residues. CDR3 DNA: TGTGCCAGCACCAGGGGACAGGGGAGTGGGACTAGCGGGAGATCCGGTTACGAGCAGTACTTC. This gives the protein CASTRGQGSGTSGRSGYEQYF.

This clonotype was detected ten times or more. The CDR3 spells CAISDEGTEAFF. In DNA form, the CDR3 reads TGTGCCATCAGTGACGAGGGCACTGAAGCTTTCTTT. V gene TRBV10-3 combines with J gene TRBJ1-1; D remains unclear. V lost 3 bases, J lost 4 bases, and 6 bases lay in between. The CDR3 is 12 residues long. Germline V gene lookup returns CDR1 ENHRY and CDR2 SYGVKD.

CDR3 sequence reads: CAKPCAGRGSYEQYF. The DNA of the CDR3 is TGTGCCAAACCTTGCGCTGGGAGGGGGTCCTACGAGCAGTACTTC. J is TRBJ2-7 and V is TRBV12-3 or TRBV12-4, with a possible D match to TRBD2 (7 bases). V was clipped by 10 bases and J by 1 base, with 20 bases between them. This CDR3 spans 15 amino acids.

The genes are TRBV7-8 and TRBJ2-5, with 10 nucleotides matching TRBD2. The CDR3 spans 13 residues. Per the germline V gene, CDR1 is SGHVS and CDR2 is FQNEAQ. The ends lost 6 bases at V and 11 bases at J; junction bases unmatched: 9. The CDR3 protein is CASSASGRGGQYF. The CDR3 bases are TGTGCCAGCAGTGCTAGCGGGAGAGGCGGGCAGTACTTC.

This clonotype was seen a handful of times. The chain joins TRBV4-1 to TRBJ1-5; D remains ambiguous. V was shortened by 3 bases and J by 1 base, with 4 bases between the two germline ends. The CDR3 contains 13 residues. Germline CDR1 reads MGHRA; CDR2 reads YSYEKL. This CDR3 is CASSQSSNQPQHF. CDR3 DNA: TGCGCCAGCAGCCAGTCCAGCAATCAGCCCCAGCATTTT.

This clonotype was counted between two and nine times. The CDR3 coding sequence is TGTGCCAGCAGATCCATTAGTAGGATCAGCTCTGGGGCCAACGTCCTGACTTTC. It is translated as CASRSISRISSGANVLTF. J is TRBJ2-6 and V is TRBV7-9, with D unresolved. With 6 bases removed from V and 0 bases from J, the gap between germline ends came to 18 bases. Germline loops: CDR1 SEHNR, CDR2 FQNEAQ (reference sequence). The CDR3 is 18 amino acids.

The chain links TRBV7-8 to TRBJ2-7; 7 bases fit TRBD1. The CDR3 runs 13 residues. Germline V gives CDR1 SGHVS, CDR2 FQNEAQ. V dropped 5 bases and J dropped 3; count of bases not matched to a gene: 4. In DNA form, the CDR3 reads TGTGCCAGCAGCGGGACAGATATCTACGAGCAGTACTTC. It codes for CASSGTDIYEQYF.

A remark on this clonotype: A much larger clonotype is one base distant, so this may be a read error. The gene calls are TRBV25-1 and TRBJ2-5; D could derive from TRBD1 or TRBD2 (6 bases each). V shed 2 bases and J shed 6 bases, with 13 bases lying between them. The CDR3 loop spans 14 amino acids. Germline CDR1 reads MGHDK; CDR2 reads SYGVNS. CDR3 sequence reads: CASSEVGGLKTQYF. CDR3 coding DNA: TGTGCCAGCAGTGAAGTAGGGGGACTTAAGACCCAGTACTTC. The entire variable domain, with the rest obtained from reference TRBV25-1 and TRBJ2-5, is as follows: EADIYQTPRYLVIGTGKKITLECSQTMGHDKMYWYQQDPGMELHLIHYSYGVNSTEKGDLSSESTVSRIRTEHFPLTLESARPSHTSQYLCASSEVGGLKTQYFGPGTRLLVL.

This clonotype has a single count. The chain links TRBV6-5 to TRBJ1-3; the D gene is possibly TRBD1 (5 bases). V dropped 6 bases and J dropped 0 bases, with 15 bases sitting between them. Germline V gives CDR1 MNHEY, CDR2 SVGAGI. CDR3 length equals 16 residues. The CDR3 reads CASRLSLGPSGNTIYF. For the CDR3, the DNA is TGTGCCAGCAGGCTTTCCCTGGGACCCTCTGGAAACACCATATATTTT.

This clonotype was picked up many times. This chain uses TRBV29-1 with TRBJ2-7; perhaps TRBD1 as D (6 bases). This CDR3 contains 13 residues. The V gene's germline CDR1 is SQVTM and CDR2 ANQGSEA. Trimming left V 6 bases short and J 5 bases short, with 17 bases between. The DNA of the CDR3 is TGCAGCGTCGCGACAGGCCCCGGAGACGAGCAGTACTTC. As protein: CSVATGPGDEQYF.

The CDR3 bases are TGTGCCTCCCAGGGGGTTGGGGACACTGAAGCTTTCTTT. Its translation: CASQGVGDTEAFF. The chain combines TRBV6-6 with TRBJ1-1; 7 positions match TRBD1. This CDR3 is built from 13 residues. The V gene's germline CDR1 is MNHNY and CDR2 SVGAGI (reference sequence). V trimming: 11 bases; J trimming: 3 bases; junction bases outside the gene matches: 9.

A word on this clonotype: Compared with germline, one end of the junction differs, possibly owing to a read error. This chain links TRBV7-9 with TRBJ1-1; possible D gene TRBD1, 6 bases. Germline V gene data show CDR1 as SEHNR and CDR2 as FQNEAQ (reference sequence). This CDR3 has 15 residues. CDR3 sequence: CASSLGAGANTEASF. In DNA, the CDR3 is TGTGCCAGCAGCTTAGGGGCAGGGGCGAACACTGAAGCTTCCTTT.

The V gene is TRBV2, the J gene TRBJ1-6; a weak D match, TRBD1 (6 bases). In germline, CDR1 is SNHLY, CDR2 FYNNEI. Trimming took 6 bases from V and 9 from J, leaving 12 bases between them. The length of the CDR3 is 13 residues. CDR3 bases: TGTGCCAGCAGGGCCGAGGGGGGTTCACCCCTCCACTTT. Protein: CASRAEGGSPLHF.

This clonotype was seen at least ten times. The chain uses TRBV10-3 and TRBJ2-7; 11 positions match TRBD2. Per germline, CDR1 ENHRY and CDR2 SYGVKD. This CDR3 spans 15 amino acids. Unmatched junction bases numbered 6, after V lost 2 bases and J lost 6 bases. The CDR3 coding sequence is TGTGCCATCAGTGAGCCGACTAGCGGGATGGTCGAGCAGTACTTC. This codes for CAISEPTSGMVEQYF.

As for this clonotype: The CDR3 end shows no conserved phenylalanine or tryptophan, and so a read error is likely. The J gene is TRBJ1-2, the V gene TRBV10-3, with unresolved D. The germline V gene encodes CDR1 ENHRY and CDR2 SYGVKD. The CDR3 has 12 residues. V shed 6 bases and J shed 4 bases, with 9 bases lying between them. CDR3: CAISPDGYGYTL. CDR3 nucleotide sequence: TGTGCCATCAGCCCAGACGGCTATGGCTACACCCTC.

This chain joins TRBV5-1 and TRBJ2-5, with 8 bases identical to TRBD1. The CDR3 contains 14 residues. Germline values: CDR1 SGHRS, CDR2 YFSETQ. V was clipped by 2 bases and J by 5 bases; unmatched bases: 5. This CDR3 reads CASSFQGAEETQYF. The CDR3 region has the DNA TGCGCCAGCAGCTTTCAGGGGGCGGAGGAGACCCAGTACTTC.